Reported below is one T cell receptor (beta chain). The data derive from a study of blood T cell repertoires in COVID-19. Study summary: Nucleic acid was either cDNA or gDNA, and it came from T cells, B-cell-depleted T cells, or PBMCs.

The germline gives CDR1 SEHNR, CDR2 FQNEAQ (reference sequence). V was trimmed by 1 base and J by 7 bases, leaving 8 bases between them. The CDR3 sequence is 13 residues long. Resolution of symptoms, clearance, or two negative PCRs was present in recovered Cohort 3 donors. In the original processing: Scientists estimated how many nucleated cells there were by amplifying reference gene primers. Produced via immunoSEQ multiplex PCR; TCRdb's table is partial and in-frame only. Clone size and the V and J calls come from that table; the DNA yielded D and trimming. The sample has approximately 400,000 clones, around 86% seen once; the top ten hold roughly 5.1%.

The sequencing input was PBMCs or T cells enriched from blood (not recorded which). This TCR was sampled from a woman in her forties or fifties who had recovered from COVID-19. This sequence joins TRBV7-9 and TRBJ1-5, with D uncertain. CDR3 coding DNA: TGTGCCAGCAGCTTAGATTTCCTACAGCCCCAGCATTTT. It encodes CASSLDFLQPQHF.